This T cell receptor (beta chain) stems from a study of T cells in Graves' hyperthyroidism and ophthalmopathy. Study-wide context: Peripheral blood sampling occurred at initial diagnosis, before any treatment.

Whole-study results and caveats: Ophthalmopathy got predicted by the model a median approximately 6 months before its onset.

CDR3 length equals 16 residues. Trimming shortened V by 0 bases and J by 2 bases, and 14 bases separated the two germline ends. Germline V gives CDR1 DFQATT, CDR2 SNEGSKA (reference sequence). The source material, RNA transcripts, was used to amplify TCR beta CDR3 regions. Using the HTBI primer set, a first-round RT-PCR was run on the TCR CDR3. TCRdb passed the multiplex PCR reads through MiXCR, listing each CDR3 protein once. The profile shows 350,000 to 400,000 distinct CDR3 sequences, 15% of them singletons. Comment on this clonotype: Its specificity is unknown.

The source material was blood. This chain joins TRBV20-1 and TRBJ2-1; D might be TRBD1 (6 bases). This clonotype originated in a woman aged 30 to 39 with Graves' hyperthyroidism. The CDR3: CSARDLSGVPYNEQFF. CDR3 bases: TGCAGTGCTAGAGATCTATCAGGGGTCCCCTACAATGAGCAGTTCTTC.